A selection of T cell receptor beta chains follows, all from one sample in a study of cytomegalovirus exposure and HLA in healthy donors. Produced via immunoSEQ multiplex PCR; TCRdb's table is partial and in-frame only. Of roughly 100,000 clones listed, around 77% are singletons. The specimen sequenced was PBMCs. The source is a male donor in good health and CMV-seropositive. The CDR3 runs from the conserved cysteine through the conserved F or W. The D gene is left open where the match is weak. The size of a clone is reported for some rows only, either as once, few or many, or as a class for expanded clones.

j_call,clone_size,d_call,v_call,cdr3_aa,cdr3_nt
TRBJ2-1,.,TRBD2,TRBV11-2,CASSQGLDSYNEQFF,TGTGCCAGCAGCCAAGGACTAGACTCCTACAATGAGCAGTTCTTC
TRBJ2-1,.,.,TRBV29-1,CSVDDSGILNNEQFF,TGCAGCGTTGACGATTCGGGGATACTAAACAATGAGCAGTTCTTC
TRBJ1-6,.,.,TRBV4-1,CASSQGGPPLHF,TGCGCCAGCAGCCAAGGGGGGCCACCCCTCCACTTT
TRBJ2-5,.,TRBD2,TRBV27,CASRGHSGRGETQYF,TGTGCCAGCAGGGGGCATAGCGGGAGAGGGGAGACCCAGTACTTC
TRBJ2-1,.,TRBD2,TRBV29-1,CSVLPLAGVNEQFF,TGCAGCGTCTTGCCACTAGCGGGAGTAAATGAGCAGTTCTTC
TRBJ1-1,.,.,TRBV2,CASNLLMNTEAFF,TGTGCCAGCAACTTACTCATGAACACTGAAGCTTTCTTT
TRBJ2-3,few,.,TRBV9,CASSVGLGRTDTQYF,TGTGCCAGCAGCGTAGGTCTAGGGAGGACAGATACGCAGTATTTT
TRBJ1-2,.,TRBD1,TRBV7-9,CASSRIQGGYTF,TGTGCCAGCAGCAGAATACAGGGGGGCTACACCTTC
TRBJ2-7,.,TRBD2,TRBV5-1,CASSLTSGSIYEQYF,TGCGCCAGCAGCCTTACCAGCGGGAGTATATACGAGCAGTACTTC
TRBJ1-1,.,.,TRBV21-1,CASSKVKDTGAREAFF,TGTGCCAGCAGCAAAGTGAAGGACACTGGAGCCCGTGAAGCTTTCTTT
TRBJ2-2,.,.,TRBV28,CASSSQGGIGAGELFF,TGTGCCAGCAGTTCCCAGGGGGGTATAGGGGCCGGGGAGCTGTTTTTT
TRBJ2-1,.,TRBD2,TRBV11-2,CASSPRGSGSGDEQFF,TGTGCCAGCAGCCCTCGCGGAAGCGGGAGCGGAGATGAGCAGTTCTTC
TRBJ2-7,.,.,TRBV18,CASSLGGTMITYEQYF,TGTGCCAGCTCGCTTGGGGGGACGATGATCACCTACGAGCAGTACTTC
TRBJ2-7,.,.,TRBV15,CATSRDLSYEQYF,TGTGCCACCAGCAGAGATCTATCCTACGAGCAGTACTTC
TRBJ2-1,.,.,TRBV7-9,CASSGRGSSYNEQFF,TGTGCCAGCAGCGGGAGGGGGAGCTCCTACAATGAGCAGTTCTTC
TRBJ2-1,few,.,TRBV9,CASSVGSEGAYNEQFF,TGTGCCAGCAGCGTAGGATCGGAGGGTGCCTACAATGAGCAGTTCTTC
TRBJ2-7,.,.,TRBV28,CASSLLQAYEQYF,TGTGCCAGCAGTTTGTTACAGGCCTACGAGCAGTACTTC
TRBJ2-7,.,.,TRBV7-9,CSSSHSYEQYF,TGTTCCAGCAGCCATTCCTACGAGCAGTACTTC
TRBJ2-6,.,TRBD2,TRBV4-2,CASSQDRLAGNSGANVLTF,TGTGCCAGCAGCCAAGATAGACTAGCGGGAAACTCTGGGGCCAACGTCCTGACTTTC
TRBJ2-3,few,.,TRBV5-1,CASSLGVTSTDTQYF,TGCGCCAGCAGCTTGGGAGTTACTAGCACAGATACGCAGTATTTT
TRBJ1-2,.,.,TRBV28,CASSVQGVYYGYTF,TGTGCCAGCAGCGTACAGGGAGTGTACTATGGCTACACCTTC
TRBJ2-3,.,TRBD2,TRBV7-3,CASGLLAGGTDTQYF,TGTGCCAGCGGCCTTCTAGCGGGAGGCACAGATACGCAGTATTTT
TRBJ2-7,.,TRBD2,TRBV7-2,CASSLLAGGNYEQYF,TGTGCCAGCAGCTTATTAGCGGGAGGGAACTACGAGCAGTACTTC
TRBJ2-7,few,TRBD2,TRBV5-4,CASSGGGREVGEQYF,TGTGCCAGCAGCGGGGGGGGAAGAGAGGTCGGCGAGCAGTACTTC
TRBJ2-7,few,.,TRBV7-9,CASSLGGGSREQYF,TGTGCCAGCAGCTTAGGAGGTGGGTCTAGAGAGCAGTACTTC
TRBJ2-5,.,TRBD1,TRBV9,CASSVGQGQGPQETQYF,TGTGCCAGCAGCGTCGGACAGGGACAGGGTCCCCAAGAGACCCAGTACTTC
TRBJ2-2,.,.,TRBV7-7,CASSLSQGGTGELFF,TGTGCTAGCAGCTTAAGTCAGGGGGGCACCGGGGAGCTGTTTTTT
TRBJ2-7,.,.,TRBV2,CASTSSSYEQYF,TGTGCCAGCACTAGTAGTTCCTACGAGCAGTACTTC
TRBJ2-7,.,TRBD1,TRBV7-2,CASSHIGNRGHEQYF,TGCGCCAGCAGCCACATCGGGAACAGGGGCCACGAGCAGTACTTC
TRBJ2-1,.,.,TRBV7-9,CASSLNPGSYNEQFF,TGTGCCAGCAGCCTAAACCCAGGGTCCTACAATGAGCAGTTCTTC
TRBJ2-4,.,.,TRBV19,CASSLWTQGAKNSQYF,TGTGCCAGTAGTTTGTGGACCCAGGGTGCCAAAAACAGTCAGTACTTC
TRBJ2-6,once,.,TRBV7-2,CASFPGTPRSGANVLTF,TGTGCCAGCTTCCCCGGGACTCCTCGCTCTGGGGCCAACGTCCTGACTTTC
TRBJ2-3,few,.,TRBV9,CASSVVGAGADTQYF,TGTGCCAGCAGCGTAGTGGGGGCGGGGGCAGATACGCAGTATTTT
TRBJ2-5,few,TRBD1,TRBV29-1,CSVGLTGAETQYF,TGCAGCGTTGGACTGACAGGGGCGGAGACCCAGTACTTC
TRBJ1-4,.,TRBD1,TRBV4-2,CASSPSRDRGLGEKLFF,TGTGCCAGCAGCCCGTCCCGGGACAGGGGGCTAGGAGAAAAACTGTTTTTT
TRBJ2-1,.,TRBD2,TRBV29-1,CSVGSDSGRAEQFF,TGCAGCGTTGGTTCGGATAGCGGGAGGGCTGAGCAGTTCTTC
TRBJ2-7,.,TRBD1,TRBV5-4,CASSLDRGPHEQYF,TGTGCCAGCAGCTTGGACAGGGGGCCCCACGAGCAGTACTTC
TRBJ1-2,.,.,TRBV7-2,CASSLDGTGYTF,TGTGCCAGCAGCTTAGATGGCACGGGCTACACCTTC
TRBJ2-5,once,.,TRBV11-2,CASSRGETQYF,TGTGCCAGCAGCCGAGGGGAGACCCAGTACTTC
TRBJ1-5,.,.,TRBV19,CASARELGNQPQHF,TGTGCCAGTGCCAGGGAATTGGGCAATCAGCCCCAGCATTTT
TRBJ2-7,.,TRBD2,TRBV5-6,CASSLIPLAGVHEQYF,TGTGCCAGCAGCTTAATCCCCCTAGCGGGAGTCCACGAGCAGTACTTC
TRBJ2-1,.,.,TRBV6-1,CASSPGYAEQFF,TGTGCCAGCAGTCCAGGGTACGCTGAGCAGTTCTTC
TRBJ2-1,.,.,TRBV6-5,CATLQGSYNEQFF,TGTGCCACCCTTCAGGGCTCCTACAATGAGCAGTTCTTC
TRBJ2-5,.,TRBD2,TRBV6-6,CASSYNTGGGETQYF,TGTGCCAGCAGTTATAATACGGGAGGGGGGGAGACCCAGTACTTC
TRBJ2-5,.,TRBD2,TRBV2,CASTRERGETQYF,TGTGCCAGCACCCGAGAGCGGGGAGAGACCCAGTACTTC
TRBJ2-5,.,TRBD2,TRBV18,CASSGLAGRQETQYF,TGTGCCAGCTCGGGACTAGCGGGACGCCAAGAGACCCAGTACTTC
TRBJ2-2,.,.,TRBV5-1,CASSRGGPRSLTGELFF,TGCGCCAGCAGCCGAGGGGGACCACGGTCCCTCACCGGGGAGCTGTTTTTT
TRBJ1-5,few,.,TRBV7-9,CASSSGGVGQPQHF,TGTGCCAGCAGCTCGGGGGGAGTGGGTCAGCCCCAGCATTTT
TRBJ2-7,.,TRBD1,TRBV4-1,CASSLKTGWDRGPYEQYF,TGCGCCAGCAGCCTAAAGACGGGGTGGGACAGGGGCCCCTACGAGCAGTACTTC
TRBJ2-7,.,TRBD1,TRBV11-2,CASSQTGTGGYEQYF,TGTGCCAGCAGCCAAACCGGGACAGGGGGTTACGAGCAGTACTTC
TRBJ2-1,.,TRBD2,TRBV9,CASSAFSGSSFNEQFF,TGTGCCAGCAGCGCGTTTAGCGGGAGCAGCTTCAATGAGCAGTTCTTC
TRBJ1-4,.,TRBD1,TRBV28,CASRMTGIAANEKLFF,TGTGCCAGCAGGATGACAGGGATCGCAGCTAATGAAAAACTGTTTTTT
TRBJ1-4,.,.,TRBV6-5,CASRAGLNEKLFF,TGTGCCAGCCGCGCGGGACTTAATGAAAAACTGTTTTTT
TRBJ1-5,.,.,TRBV21-1,CASSKGRKEGYNSNQPQHF,TGTGCCAGCAGCAAAGGACGGAAGGAGGGTTATAATAGCAATCAGCCCCAGCATTTT
TRBJ1-2,.,.,TRBV4-3,CASSQVGGRASYGYTF,TGCGCCAGCAGCCAAGTAGGGGGAAGGGCGAGCTATGGCTACACCTTC
TRBJ2-5,.,.,TRBV7-7,CASSWSIEETQYF,TGTGCCAGCAGCTGGTCCATAGAAGAGACCCAGTACTTC
TRBJ2-3,.,.,TRBV5-1,CASSLSTHFSTDTQYF,TGCGCCAGCAGCTTGAGTACTCATTTTAGCACAGATACGCAGTATTTT